Listed below are T cell receptor beta chains from one sample, sequenced in a study of blood T cell repertoires in COVID-19. Repertoires were generated with immunoSEQ multiplex PCR, while TCRdb's copy carries only in-frame clones and drops some. Of roughly 180,000 clones in the sample, around 76% were seen once. The sample consisted of peripheral blood. The source is a woman aged 45-60 years with active or convalescent COVID-19. The CDR3 runs from the conserved cysteine through the conserved F or W. Fields, in order: J gene, V gene, clone size, D gene, CDR3 DNA, CDR3 protein. A D gene is named only where the DNA matches it firmly. Expanded clones are given a class, and other clones once, few, many or no size at all.

>TRBJ1-5|TRBV6-5|-|-
TGTGCCAGCAGTTACTCCGAGGGGACTCCCCAGCATTTT
CASSYSEGTPQHF
>TRBJ2-7|TRBV24-1|-|TRBD1
TGTGCCACCAGTGATCCGAGCAGGGGGCTATACGAGCAGTACTTC
CATSDPSRGLYEQYF
>TRBJ2-5|TRBV7-3|-|-
TGTGCCAGCAGCTTAATGGCGGAAGAGACCCAGTACTTC
CASSLMAEETQYF
>TRBJ1-1|TRBV6-2/TRBV6-3|-|-
TGTGCCAGCAGTTACCCGGAGGCACGAGCAAACACTGAAGCTTTCTTT
CASSYPEARANTEAFF
>TRBJ1-5|TRBV25-1|-|-
TGTGCCAGCAGTGGAAGAGGCGCTAATAGCAATCAGCCCCAGCATTTT
CASSGRGANSNQPQHF
>TRBJ1-5|TRBV7-9|-|-
TGTGCCAGCAGCCCGGACGGGGATCAGCCCCAGCATTTT
CASSPDGDQPQHF
>TRBJ2-7|TRBV7-9|-|TRBD1
TGTGCCAGCAGCTTTGGGACAGGGGACGAGCAGTACTTC
CASSFGTGDEQYF
>TRBJ1-5|TRBV6-5|few|-
TGTGCCACCAAAACAGGAACGGGCAATCAGCCCCAGCATTTT
CATKTGTGNQPQHF
>TRBJ1-5|TRBV5-6|-|-
TGTGCCAGCAGCTGGGCACCGGGGCAGCCCCAGCATTTT
CASSWAPGQPQHF
>TRBJ2-7|TRBV6-1|-|-
TGTGCCAGCAGTGAAAGACGCGGCTTTTACGAGCAGTACTTC
CASSERRGFYEQYF
>TRBJ1-3|TRBV18|-|TRBD1
TGTGCCAGCTCCCCGACAGGGGGGAACTCTGGAAACACCATATATTTT
CASSPTGGNSGNTIYF
>TRBJ2-3|TRBV7-2|-|-
TGTGCCAGCAGCTTAGAGACCAGCGTCTTCACAGATACGCAGTATTTT
CASSLETSVFTDTQYF
>TRBJ1-3|TRBV11-2|few|-
TGTGCCAGCAGCTGGAATCCGGACAGCTCTGGAAACACCATATATTTT
CASSWNPDSSGNTIYF
>TRBJ1-5|TRBV30|-|-
TGTGCCTGGAGCCCCCAGGCCTATCAGCCCCAGCATTTT
CAWSPQAYQPQHF
>TRBJ1-5|TRBV6-5|-|-
TGTGCCAGCAGCGACATCATACGAGGCAATCAGCCCCAGCATTTT
CASSDIIRGNQPQHF
>TRBJ2-7|TRBV27|few|-
TGTGCCAGCAGTAGGGACACCTACGAGCAGTACTTC
CASSRDTYEQYF
>TRBJ2-3|TRBV27|-|TRBD2
TGTGCCAGCAGTTTCCAGCGGGAGGGCCAAGATACGCAGTATTTT
CASSFQREGQDTQYF
>TRBJ2-2|TRBV29-1|-|-
TGCAGCGTTGTTGGCAGGGTAGGGGGGGAGCTGTTTTTT
CSVVGRVGGELFF
>TRBJ2-2|TRBV9|-|-
TGTGCCAGCAGCGTACGGTTGAACACCGGGGAGCTGTTTTTT
CASSVRLNTGELFF
>TRBJ1-5|TRBV7-2|-|-
TGTGCCAGCAGCTTAGATAGACATCAGGGAAGTACGGCCCAGCATTTT
CASSLDRHQGSTAQHF
>TRBJ2-2|TRBV2|-|TRBD2
TGTGCCAGCAGTGTTGTAGCGGGAAACGGGGAGCTGTTTTTT
CASSVVAGNGELFF
>TRBJ2-5|TRBV5-1|-|TRBD2
TGCGCCAGCGCGCAAATAGCGGGAGTCCCTGAGACCCAGTACTTC
CASAQIAGVPETQYF
>TRBJ2-5|TRBV7-3|-|-
TGTGCCAGCAGCCCCGAGGGCGGCAAAGAGACCCAGTACTTC
CASSPEGGKETQYF
>TRBJ1-6|TRBV18|-|-
TGTGCCAGCTCACAGGCAGGGGAATCACCCCTCCACTTT
CASSQAGESPLHF
>TRBJ2-5|TRBV5-4|-|TRBD2
TGTGCCAGCAGCGAACTGACTAGCGGGGGGCCTGGGACCCAGTACTTC
CASSELTSGGPGTQYF
>TRBJ2-1|TRBV11-3|-|-
TGTGCCAGCAGCCTAGACCGGGGGGCTTCCAATGAGCAGTTCTTC
CASSLDRGASNEQFF
>TRBJ2-3|TRBV4-1|-|TRBD2
TGCGCCAGCAGCCAAGATTTCGGGGGGTTCACAGATACGCAGTATTTT
CASSQDFGGFTDTQYF
>TRBJ2-3|TRBV7-2|-|-
TGTGCCAGCAGCTTACGGGGAAATGAGGCAGATACGCAGTATTTT
CASSLRGNEADTQYF
>TRBJ2-1|TRBV19|few|TRBD1
TGTGCCAGTAGTACCCTAGGGGCAGGGGGCCGGAATGAGCAGTTCTTC
CASSTLGAGGRNEQFF
>TRBJ1-1|TRBV7-2|-|-
TGTGCCAGCAGTCAAAGTAGTTTCGCTGAAGAAGCTTTCTTT
CASSQSSFAEEAFF
>TRBJ2-3|TRBV7-8|-|TRBD1
TGTGCCAGCAGCCGCAGGACAGGTGGCACAGATACGCAGTATTTT
CASSRRTGGTDTQYF
>TRBJ2-5|TRBV7-2|-|-
TGTGCCAGCAGCTTAGATCCCGGGTCCGGGGCCCAGTACTTC
CASSLDPGSGAQYF
>TRBJ2-3|TRBV6-4|-|-
TGTGCCAGGACAGGTCCTAGCACAGATACGCAGTATTTT
CARTGPSTDTQYF
>TRBJ1-2|TRBV28|-|TRBD1
TGTGCCAGCGATCCAACAGGGGCGGATGGCTACACCTTC
CASDPTGADGYTF
>TRBJ2-5|TRBV2|-|TRBD1
TGTGCCAGCAGTGAAAGGACAGGGCCGGAGACCCAGTACTTC
CASSERTGPETQYF